This T cell receptor (beta chain) was captured in a study of control samples from healthy donors and cancer patients. Profiled with immunoSEQ multiplex PCR; TCRdb holds only in-frame clones, not every one. The sample records about 28,000 clones, 91% being singletons. Sequences were obtained from PBMCs. The TCR sequence derives from a man aged 50-59 years with lung cancer.

The CDR3 here is CASRRTGSYEQYF. In DNA, the CDR3 is TGTGCCAGTAGAAGGACAGGGTCCTACGAGCAGTACTTC. V is TRBV19 and J is TRBJ2-7; the match to TRBD1 covers 8 bases. V dropped 6 bases and J dropped 1; count of bases not matched to a gene: 2. Looked up from germline, CDR1 is LNHDA and CDR2 is SQIVND (reference sequence). CDR3 length equals 13 residues.